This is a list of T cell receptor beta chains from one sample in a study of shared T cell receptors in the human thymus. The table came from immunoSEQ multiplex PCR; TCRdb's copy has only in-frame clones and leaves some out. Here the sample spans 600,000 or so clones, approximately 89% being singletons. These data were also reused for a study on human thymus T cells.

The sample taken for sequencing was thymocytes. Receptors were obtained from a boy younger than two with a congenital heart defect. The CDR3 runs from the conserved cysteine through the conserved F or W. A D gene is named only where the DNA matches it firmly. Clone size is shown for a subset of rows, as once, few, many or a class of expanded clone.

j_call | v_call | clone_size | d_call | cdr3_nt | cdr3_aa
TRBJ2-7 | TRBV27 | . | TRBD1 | TGTGCCAGCAGTTTGCGTGGTTGGGACAGGGGTTCCGAGCAGTACTTC | CASSLRGWDRGSEQYF
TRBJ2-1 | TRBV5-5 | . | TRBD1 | TGTGCCAGCAGCACGGGGACAGGGGGCAATGAGCAGTTCTTC | CASSTGTGGNEQFF
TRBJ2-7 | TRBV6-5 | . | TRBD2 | TGTGCCAGCAGCCCGACCGGGACTATCGTCTACGAGCAGTACTTC | CASSPTGTIVYEQYF
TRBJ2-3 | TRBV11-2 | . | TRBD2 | TGTGCCAGCAGCTTAGGGACTAGCGGGGACACAGATACGCAGTATTTT | CASSLGTSGDTDTQYF
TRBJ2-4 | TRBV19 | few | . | TGTGCCAGTAGGCCCCCGAGAGGCATTCAGTACTTC | CASRPPRGIQYF
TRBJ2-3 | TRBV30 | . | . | TGTGCCTGGAGCCTTGGTTTTGCGACGCAGTATTTT | CAWSLGFATQYF
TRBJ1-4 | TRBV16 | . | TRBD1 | TGTGCCAGCAGCCCTGGACAGGGCGGTGAAAAACTGTTTTTT | CASSPGQGGEKLFF
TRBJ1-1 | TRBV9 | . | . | TGTGCCAGCAGCGTAGGCCCAGGGATGAACACTGAAGCTTTCTTT | CASSVGPGMNTEAFF
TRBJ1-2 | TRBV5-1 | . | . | TGCGCCAGCAGCTTATGTGAGTCGAAAGCTAACTATGGCTACACCTTC | CASSLCESKANYGYTF
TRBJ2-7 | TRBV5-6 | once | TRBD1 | TGTGCCAGCAGCTCGCCGGGACAGGGGTCATACTCCTACGAGCAGTACTTC | CASSSPGQGSYSYEQYF
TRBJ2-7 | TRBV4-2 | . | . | TGTGCCAGCAGCCAAAAAAGACTCTCCGAGCAGTACTTC | CASSQKRLSEQYF